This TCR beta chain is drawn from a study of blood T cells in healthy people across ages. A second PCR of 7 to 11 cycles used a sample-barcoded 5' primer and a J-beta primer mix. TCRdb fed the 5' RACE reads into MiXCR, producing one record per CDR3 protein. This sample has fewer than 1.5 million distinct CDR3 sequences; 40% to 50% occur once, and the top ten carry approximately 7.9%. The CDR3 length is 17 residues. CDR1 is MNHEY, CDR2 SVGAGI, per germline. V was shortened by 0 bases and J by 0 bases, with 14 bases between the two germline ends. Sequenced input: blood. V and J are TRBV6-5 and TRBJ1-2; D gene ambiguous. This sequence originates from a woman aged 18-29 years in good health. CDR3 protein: CASSYSGRPQANYGYTF. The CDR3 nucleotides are TGTGCCAGCAGTTACTCTGGCAGGCCCCAAGCTAACTATGGCTACACCTTC.